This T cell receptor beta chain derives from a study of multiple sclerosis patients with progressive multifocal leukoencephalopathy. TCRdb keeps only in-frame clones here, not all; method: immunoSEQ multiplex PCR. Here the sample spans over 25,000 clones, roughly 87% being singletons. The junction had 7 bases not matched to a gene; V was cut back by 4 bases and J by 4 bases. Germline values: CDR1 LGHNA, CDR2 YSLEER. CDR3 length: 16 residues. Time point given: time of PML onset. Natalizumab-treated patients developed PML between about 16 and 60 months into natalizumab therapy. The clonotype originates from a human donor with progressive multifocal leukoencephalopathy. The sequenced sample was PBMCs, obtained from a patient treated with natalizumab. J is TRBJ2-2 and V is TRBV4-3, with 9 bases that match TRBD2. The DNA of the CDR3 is TGCGCCAGCAGCCGGGCGGGAGGGCCCGGCACCGGGGAGCTGTTTTTT. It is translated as CASSRAGGPGTGELFF.